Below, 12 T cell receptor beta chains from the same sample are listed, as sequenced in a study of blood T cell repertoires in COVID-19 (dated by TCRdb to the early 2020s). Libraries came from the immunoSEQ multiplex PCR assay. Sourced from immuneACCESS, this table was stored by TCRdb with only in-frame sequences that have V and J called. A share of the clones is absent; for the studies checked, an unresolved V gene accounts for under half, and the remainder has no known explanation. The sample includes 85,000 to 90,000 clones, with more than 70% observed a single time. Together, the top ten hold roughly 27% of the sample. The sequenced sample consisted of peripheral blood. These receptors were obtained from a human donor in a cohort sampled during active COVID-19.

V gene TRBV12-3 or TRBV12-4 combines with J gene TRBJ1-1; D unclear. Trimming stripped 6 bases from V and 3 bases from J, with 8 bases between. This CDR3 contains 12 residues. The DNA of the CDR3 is TGTGCCAGCAGCCCCCTTGACACTGAAGCTTTCTTT. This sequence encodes CASSPLDTEAFF.

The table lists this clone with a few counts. CDR3 protein: CASSVGLSGNTIYF. The CDR3 DNA follows: TGTGCCAGCAGCGTGGGGCTCTCTGGAAACACCATATATTTT. The rearrangement links TRBV9 to TRBJ1-3; a possible D gene is TRBD1 (5 bases). The length of the CDR3 is 14 residues. Per germline, CDR1 SGDLS and CDR2 YYNGEE. V lost 2 bases to trimming and J lost 0 bases, with 6 bases between them. Based on the CDR3 plus reference TRBV9 and TRBJ1-3, the full variable domain is DSGVTQTPKHLITATGQRVTLRCSPRSGDLSVYWYQQSLDQGLQFLIQYYNGEERAKGNILERFSAQQFPDLHSELNLSSLELGDSALYFCASSVGLSGNTIYFGEGSWLTVV.

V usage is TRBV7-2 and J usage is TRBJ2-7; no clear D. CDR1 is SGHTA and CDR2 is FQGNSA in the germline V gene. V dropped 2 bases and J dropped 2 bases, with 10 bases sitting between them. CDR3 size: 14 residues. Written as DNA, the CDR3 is TGTGCCAGCAGCTTAACGGGTCAGACCTACGAGCAGTACTTC. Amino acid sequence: CASSLTGQTYEQYF. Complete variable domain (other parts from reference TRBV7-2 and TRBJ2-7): GAGVSQSPSNKVTEKGKDVELRCDPISGHTALYWYRQSLGQGLEFLIYFQGNSAPDKSGLPSDRFSAERTGGSVSTLTIQRTQQEDSAVYLCASSLTGQTYEQYFGPGTRLTVT.

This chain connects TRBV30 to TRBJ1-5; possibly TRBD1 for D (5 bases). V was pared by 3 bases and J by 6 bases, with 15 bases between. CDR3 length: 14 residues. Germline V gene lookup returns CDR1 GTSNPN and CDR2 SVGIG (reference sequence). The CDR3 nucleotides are TGTGCCTGGAGGGGGCAGGGAGGAAGTCAGCCCCAGCATTTT. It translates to CAWRGQGGSQPQHF.

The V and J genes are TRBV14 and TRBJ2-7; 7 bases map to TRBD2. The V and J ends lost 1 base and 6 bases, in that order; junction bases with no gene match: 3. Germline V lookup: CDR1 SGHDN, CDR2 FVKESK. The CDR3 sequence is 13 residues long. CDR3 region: CASSQGTRSEQYF. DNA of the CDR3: TGTGCCAGCAGCCAAGGGACTAGGAGCGAGCAGTACTTC.

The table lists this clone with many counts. DNA of the CDR3: TGTGCCAGCAGTGAATTGACAGGCAATCAGCCCCAGCATTTT. It is translated as CASSELTGNQPQHF. The gene calls are TRBV6-1 and TRBJ1-5, with D possibly TRBD1 on 5 matching bases. Looked up from germline, CDR1 is MNHNS and CDR2 is SASEGT. Between the trimmed V and J ends, which lost 2 bases and 2 bases, there was a span of 7 bases. The CDR3 extends over 14 amino acids.

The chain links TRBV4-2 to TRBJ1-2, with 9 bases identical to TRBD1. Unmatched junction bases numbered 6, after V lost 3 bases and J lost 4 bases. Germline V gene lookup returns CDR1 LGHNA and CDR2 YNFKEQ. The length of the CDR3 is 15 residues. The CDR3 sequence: CASSQRTGDIYGYTF. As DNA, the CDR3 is TGTGCCAGCAGCCAGCGGACAGGGGATATCTATGGCTACACCTTC.

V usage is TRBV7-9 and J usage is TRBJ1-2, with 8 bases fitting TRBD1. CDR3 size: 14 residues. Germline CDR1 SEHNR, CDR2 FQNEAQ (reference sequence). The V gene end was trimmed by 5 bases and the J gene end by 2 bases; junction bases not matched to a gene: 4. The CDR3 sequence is CASSGYRGNYGYTF. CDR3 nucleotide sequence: TGTGCCAGCAGCGGATACAGGGGGAACTATGGCTACACCTTC.

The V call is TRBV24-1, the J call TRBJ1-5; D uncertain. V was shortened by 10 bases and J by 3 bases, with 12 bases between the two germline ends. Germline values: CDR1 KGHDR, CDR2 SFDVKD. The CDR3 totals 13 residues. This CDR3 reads CATQHRNNQPQHF. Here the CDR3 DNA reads TGTGCCACTCAGCACAGAAACAATCAGCCCCAGCATTTT.

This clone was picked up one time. CDR3 loop: CASSLGGGYTF. The CDR3 nucleotides are TGTGCCAGCAGCTTAGGAGGGGGCTACACCTTC. This chain connects TRBV7-9 to TRBJ1-2; no reliable D call. CDR1 and CDR2 from the germline V gene are SEHNR and FQNEAQ (reference sequence). The CDR3 totals 11 residues. The V gene lost 1 base and the J gene lost 8 bases, with 5 bases spanning the gap.

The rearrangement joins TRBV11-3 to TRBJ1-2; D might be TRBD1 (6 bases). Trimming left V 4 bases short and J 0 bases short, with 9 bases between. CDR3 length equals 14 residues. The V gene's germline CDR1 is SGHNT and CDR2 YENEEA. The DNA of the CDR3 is TGTGCCAGCAGCTCGGGACACGCTAACTATGGCTACACCTTC. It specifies CASSSGHANYGYTF.

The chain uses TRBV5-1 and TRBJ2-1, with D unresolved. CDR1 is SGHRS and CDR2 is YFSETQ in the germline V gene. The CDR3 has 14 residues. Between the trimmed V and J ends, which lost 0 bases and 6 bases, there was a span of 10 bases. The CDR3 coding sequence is TGCGCCAGCAGCTTGGAGGCAGGCTCCAATGAGCAGTTCTTC. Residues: CASSLEAGSNEQFF.